This is a list of T cell receptor beta chains from one sample in a study of shared clonotypes between healthy human individuals. Assay: immunoSEQ multiplex PCR; the TCRdb copy retains only in-frame clones and omits some. The sample carries about 1.5 million clones, 95% to 99% recorded once. Sequenced: naive CD4+ T cells sorted from blood. The receptors derive from a young man in good health. CDR3s include the opening cysteine and the closing phenylalanine or tryptophan. D genes are given only for firm matches. Rows may omit the clone size; those that give it use once, few, many or a size class.

DNA: TGTGCCAGCTCACCATCACCGGGACTACCTATAGTTCAGTACTTC
CDR3: CASSPSPGLPIVQYF
J: TRBJ2-4
D: TRBD2
V: TRBV18
size: once

DNA: TGTGCCAGCAGGGGAATAGAGGGCCTAGCTCATACGCAGTATTTT
CDR3: CASRGIEGLAHTQYF
J: TRBJ2-3
D: NA
V: TRBV28
size: NA

DNA: TGTGCCAGCAGCTTGGGGGCCCTTAAGAACACCGGGGAGCTGTTTTTT
CDR3: CASSLGALKNTGELFF
J: TRBJ2-2
D: NA
V: TRBV5-5
size: NA

DNA: TGTGCCAGCAGCTTGGCAGCGTTTGGGGGCTTGGATGGCTACACCTTC
CDR3: CASSLAAFGGLDGYTF
J: TRBJ1-2
D: NA
V: TRBV5-5
size: NA

DNA: TGCGCCAGCAGCCCGGACAGTAACTATGGCTACACCTTC
CDR3: CASSPDSNYGYTF
J: TRBJ1-2
D: NA
V: TRBV5-1
size: NA

DNA: TGTGCCAGCAGCTTGGGGACAGGCCCCCGGGAGTACTTC
CDR3: CASSLGTGPREYF
J: TRBJ2-7
D: TRBD1
V: TRBV5-5
size: NA

DNA: TGCAGCGTTGCACAGGGGCTATCCACAGATACGCAGTATTTT
CDR3: CSVAQGLSTDTQYF
J: TRBJ2-3
D: TRBD1
V: TRBV29-1
size: NA

DNA: TGCAGCGTTGCCGGGACTAGCGGGAGCAATGAGCAGTTCTTC
CDR3: CSVAGTSGSNEQFF
J: TRBJ2-1
D: TRBD2
V: TRBV29-1
size: NA

DNA: TGTGCCAGCAGTTTAAGACAGGGGGCTATTACTCAGCAGTACTTC
CDR3: CASSLRQGAITQQYF
J: TRBJ2-7
D: TRBD1
V: TRBV6-5
size: NA

DNA: TGCGCCAGCAGCTTGGGGCCCCGGAGTGGCACCGGGGAGCTGTTTTTT
CDR3: CASSLGPRSGTGELFF
J: TRBJ2-2
D: NA
V: TRBV5-1
size: NA

DNA: TGTGCCAGCAGCCAAGGGCCGGCCCGAGAGACCCAGTACTTC
CDR3: CASSQGPARETQYF
J: TRBJ2-5
D: NA
V: TRBV14
size: NA

DNA: TGTGCCAGCAGCACGAGGACTAGCGGGATGGGGACCCAGTACTTC
CDR3: CASSTRTSGMGTQYF
J: TRBJ2-5
D: TRBD2
V: TRBV11-2
size: NA

DNA: TGTGCCAGCAGTCCCCGACTAGCGGGAGGTAAAGAGCAGTACTTC
CDR3: CASSPRLAGGKEQYF
J: TRBJ2-7
D: TRBD2
V: TRBV6-5
size: NA

DNA: TGCGCCAGCAGCTTAGAGGTCGCGTATGGCTACACCTTC
CDR3: CASSLEVAYGYTF
J: TRBJ1-2
D: NA
V: TRBV5-1
size: NA

DNA: TGCAGCGTTGTAAGCGGGACATTCTCCGTGGGGCAGTTCTTC
CDR3: CSVVSGTFSVGQFF
J: TRBJ2-1
D: NA
V: TRBV29-1
size: NA

DNA: TGTGCCAGCAGTTTAAGGGTCCCGTCGAGGGCCGGGGCCAACGTCCTGACTTTC
CDR3: CASSLRVPSRAGANVLTF
J: TRBJ2-6
D: NA
V: TRBV28
size: NA

DNA: TGTGCCAGCTCTCCGGGACAGAAATACGAGCAGTACTTC
CDR3: CASSPGQKYEQYF
J: TRBJ2-7
D: TRBD1
V: TRBV28
size: NA

DNA: TGTGCCAGCAGCCCCCGGGCTAGCGGAGGTGGGGTGGAGCAGTACTTC
CDR3: CASSPRASGGGVEQYF
J: TRBJ2-7
D: TRBD2
V: TRBV7-2
size: NA

DNA: TGTGCCAGCAGCGTAGACCCCGACAGGGTCCGGGAGACCCAGTACTTC
CDR3: CASSVDPDRVRETQYF
J: TRBJ2-5
D: TRBD1
V: TRBV9
size: NA

DNA: TGTGCCAGCAGCGCCGGGGCGCGAACCGGGGAGCTGTTTTTT
CDR3: CASSAGARTGELFF
J: TRBJ2-2
D: NA
V: TRBV6-6
size: once

DNA: TGTGCCAGCAGCGCCTTGGACAGGGGGAATGGCTACACCTTC
CDR3: CASSALDRGNGYTF
J: TRBJ1-2
D: TRBD1
V: TRBV7-9
size: NA

DNA: TGTGCCATCTCCCCCTGGCAGGGCCAGCGCCAGACAGCTGAAGCTTTCTTT
CDR3: CAISPWQGQRQTAEAFF
J: TRBJ1-1
D: NA
V: TRBV10-3
size: NA

DNA: TGTGCCAGCAGTTTGGTTTCAGGGCGTAGCACCGGGGAGCTGTTTTTT
CDR3: CASSLVSGRSTGELFF
J: TRBJ2-2
D: NA
V: TRBV28
size: NA

DNA: TGTGCCAGCAGTTTAACGCGGGACAGGGGACATTTTGGCTACACCTTC
CDR3: CASSLTRDRGHFGYTF
J: TRBJ1-2
D: TRBD1
V: TRBV27
size: NA

DNA: TGTGCCAGCAGCTTAGAGAACACCGGGGAGCTGTTTTTT
CDR3: CASSLENTGELFF
J: TRBJ2-2
D: NA
V: TRBV7-9
size: few

DNA: TGTGCCAGCAGTAGGACAGGCTCTGGAAACACCATATATTTT
CDR3: CASSRTGSGNTIYF
J: TRBJ1-3
D: TRBD1
V: TRBV28
size: NA

DNA: TGTGCCAGCAGCGTAGTAGCGGGAGGCCCCGAAAACATTCAGTACTTC
CDR3: CASSVVAGGPENIQYF
J: TRBJ2-4
D: TRBD2
V: TRBV9
size: NA

DNA: TGTGCCTGGGGGACAGGGGACATCGGCAATCAGCCCCAGCATTTT
CDR3: CAWGTGDIGNQPQHF
J: TRBJ1-5
D: TRBD1
V: TRBV30
size: NA

DNA: TGTGCCAGTCGCAGGTCTTCCTACAATGAGCAGTTCTTC
CDR3: CASRRSSYNEQFF
J: TRBJ2-1
D: NA
V: TRBV28
size: NA

DNA: TGCGCCAGCAGCAAGACCGTACAGGGAGAGCAGTACTTC
CDR3: CASSKTVQGEQYF
J: TRBJ2-7
D: NA
V: TRBV5-1
size: NA

DNA: TGCGCCAGCAGTGGAGGTAGCGGGAGGTTGTCCTACAATGAGCAGTTCTTC
CDR3: CASSGGSGRLSYNEQFF
J: TRBJ2-1
D: TRBD2
V: TRBV10-1
size: NA

DNA: TGTGCCAGCTCACCACTGAGCGGGAGGTCCCACCAAGAGACCCAGTACTTC
CDR3: CASSPLSGRSHQETQYF
J: TRBJ2-5
D: TRBD2
V: TRBV18
size: NA

DNA: TGTGCCAGCAGCGTAGTCGGACCTCGAGGACAAGAGACCCAGTACTTC
CDR3: CASSVVGPRGQETQYF
J: TRBJ2-5
D: NA
V: TRBV9
size: NA

DNA: TGTGCCAGCTCACCACCTAACCAACAGGGCCAGCCTCAGCAGTATTTT
CDR3: CASSPPNQQGQPQQYF
J: TRBJ2-3
D: NA
V: TRBV18
size: NA

DNA: TGCAGCGTTGTGGCCCGACAGAAACAAGAGACCCAGTACTTC
CDR3: CSVVARQKQETQYF
J: TRBJ2-5
D: NA
V: TRBV29-1
size: NA